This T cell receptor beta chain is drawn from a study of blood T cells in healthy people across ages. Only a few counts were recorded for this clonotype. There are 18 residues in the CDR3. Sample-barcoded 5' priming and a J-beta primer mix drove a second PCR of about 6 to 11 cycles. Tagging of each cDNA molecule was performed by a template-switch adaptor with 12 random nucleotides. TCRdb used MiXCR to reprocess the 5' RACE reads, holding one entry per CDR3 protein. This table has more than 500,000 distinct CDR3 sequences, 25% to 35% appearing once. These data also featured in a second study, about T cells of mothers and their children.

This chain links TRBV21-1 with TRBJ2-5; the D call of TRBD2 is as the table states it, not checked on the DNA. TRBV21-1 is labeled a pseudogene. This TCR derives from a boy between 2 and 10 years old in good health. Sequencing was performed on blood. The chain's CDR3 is CASSKALPGLAFQETQYF. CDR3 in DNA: TGTGCCAGCAGCAAAGCCCTCCCGGGACTAGCGTTTCAAGAGACCCAGTACTTC.